The sequence of this T cell receptor (beta chain) was determined in a study of cytomegalovirus exposure and HLA in healthy donors. General study points: V segments that were indistinguishable, TRBV6-2 and TRBV6-3 among them, were omitted from analysis.

The table lists this clone with a few counts. Its cognate antigen is unknown. The primer mix had 60 Vbeta and 13 Jbeta primers. This table comes from immunoSEQ multiplex PCR, and its TCRdb copy is limited to in-frame clones, with some not included. The data contain more than 90,000 clones, about 76% of them singletons. The CDR3 totals 19 residues. Germline-derived CDR1 and CDR2 are MNHEY and SMNVEV (reference sequence). Germline trimming cut 10 bases from V and 4 bases from J; bases unmatched to any gene: 22. The chain recombines TRBV27 with TRBJ2-6; 7 nucleotides line up with TRBD1. The clonotype originates from a man in his forties in good health and CMV-seropositive. Material: PBMCs. The chain's CDR3 is CATAIPSVTQGRGANVLTF. In DNA form, the CDR3 reads TGTGCCACAGCCATTCCTTCGGTAACACAGGGGCGCGGGGCCAACGTCCTGACTTTC. The full variable domain, its missing parts supplied by reference TRBV27 and TRBJ2-6, is EAQVTQNPRYLITVTGKKLTVTCSQNMNHEYMSWYRQDPGLGLRQIYYSMNVEVTDKGDVPEGYKVSRKEKRNFPLILESPSPNQTSLYFCATAIPSVTQGRGANVLTFGAGSRLTVL.